The 13 T cell receptor beta chains presented below share a single source sample, sequenced in a study of human T cells and chemical hapten exposure. Described time point: patch test 2, 6 weeks after DPC sensitization. The treatment is: therapeutic diphenylcyclopropenone sensitization with weekly scalp DPC. TCRdb used MiXCR to reprocess the RACE reads, holding one entry per CDR3 protein. This table has tens of thousands of distinct CDR3 sequences, about 6.3% appearing once. The sequencing here drew on whole blood, taken in connection with sensitization to the hapten diphenylcyclopropenone (DPC). The receptors here all came from a woman in her 30s with alopecia areata. Some clones in this sample may be carry-over from other donors' samples.

The gene calls are TRBV7-9 and TRBJ1-1; D might be TRBD1 (6 bases). The CDR3 length is 12 residues. From germline, CDR1 is SEHNR and CDR2 FQNEAQ (reference sequence). Trimming cost V 5 bases and J 8 bases, with 12 bases left between them. The CDR3 reads CASSITGTEAFF. The CDR3, as DNA: TGTGCCAGCAGCATAACCGGGACAGAAGCTTTCTTT.

This clonotype was recorded at least ten times. The chain uses TRBV2 and TRBJ1-1; tentatively, D is TRBD1 (5 bases). CDR1 and CDR2 (germline): SNHLY, FYNNEI. This CDR3 contains 16 residues. Trimming took 6 bases from V and 1 from J, leaving 18 bases between them. The DNA of the CDR3 is TGTGCCAGCAGGCCACTTGCCGGGGCCCCGAACACTGAAGCTTTCTTT. Translation gives CASRPLAGAPNTEAFF.

V is TRBV27 and J is TRBJ1-4, with TRBD1 matching over 10 bases. Germline V lookup: CDR1 MNHEY, CDR2 SMNVEV (reference sequence). V lost 5 bases and J lost 7; bases outside the gene matches: 10. This CDR3 region has 16 residues. The CDR3 DNA is TGTGCCAGCAGTAGCTCGACAGGGGGCTTTGGTGAAAAACTGTTTTTT. Translated, it gives CASSSSTGGFGEKLFF.

In its sample, this clonotype was seen a few times. The V call is TRBV28, the J call TRBJ1-2; TRBD1 matches at 7 bases. The V segment lost 6 bases and the J segment 11 bases; nucleotides outside the gene matches: 12. The CDR3 totals 13 residues. Germline CDR1 MDHEN, CDR2 SYDVKM. The CDR3 protein is CASRETGRGGYTF. In DNA form, the CDR3 reads TGTGCCAGCAGGGAGACAGGGAGGGGAGGATACACCTTC.

This chain connects TRBV2 to TRBJ1-5, with D uncertain. V lost 3 bases and J lost 9, with 12 bases in between. The germline CDR1 and CDR2 sequences are SNHLY and FYNNEI. The CDR3 runs 13 residues. CDR3 sequence reads: CASSDFEILPQHF. DNA of the CDR3: TGTGCCAGCAGTGATTTTGAAATTTTGCCCCAGCATTTT.

This clonotype was seen many times. The chain uses TRBV12-3 or TRBV12-4 and TRBJ2-3; maybe TRBD1 (5 bases). V lost 1 base, J lost 6 bases, and 14 bases lay in between. The CDR3 runs 15 residues. This CDR3 is CASSLVGQKRDTQYF. DNA for the CDR3: TGTGCCAGCAGTTTAGTGGGGCAGAAGCGCGATACGCAGTATTTT.

Comment on this clonotype: A much larger clone sits a single nucleotide away, making a read error possible. The V gene is TRBV11-2, the J gene TRBJ2-2; a possible D gene is TRBD2 (5 bases). The CDR3 runs 14 residues. CDR1 SGHAT and CDR2 FQNNGV come from the germline V gene. The DNA for the CDR3 is TGTGCCAGCATAAGGACTGCGAACACCAGGGAGCTGTTTTTT. Translated, it gives CASIRTANTRELFF.

There are a few counts of this clonotype. The chain has TRBV27 and TRBJ1-4; D is undetermined. V was trimmed by 7 bases and J by 8 bases, leaving 17 bases between them. CDR1 and CDR2 from the germline V gene are MNHEY and SMNVEV (reference sequence). The CDR3 spans 14 residues. CDR3 loop: CASTPRAGGEKLFF. In DNA, the CDR3 is TGTGCCAGCACTCCACGGGCAGGCGGGGAAAAACTGTTTTTT.

A few counts support this clonotype. The chain has TRBV5-1 and TRBJ1-3; possibly TRBD1 for D (6 bases). Germline CDR1 reads SGHRS; CDR2 reads YFSETQ. CDR3 size: 16 residues. V was shortened by 0 bases and J by 2 bases, with 12 bases between the two germline ends. Here the CDR3 reads CASSLGSGAPGNTIYF. The CDR3 DNA reads as TGCGCCAGCAGCTTGGGGTCAGGGGCCCCTGGAAACACCATATATTTT.

V usage is TRBV5-1 and J usage is TRBJ1-3; tentative D call: TRBD1 (6 bases). The CDR3 length is 14 residues. Germline CDR1 reads SGHRS; CDR2 reads YFSETQ. Trimming removed 0 bases at V and 4 bases at J, with 8 bases between. The CDR3 nucleotides are TGCGCCAGCAGCTTGGGACAGGTCGGAAACACCATATATTTT. It translates to CASSLGQVGNTIYF. Looking up the rest from reference TRBV5-1 and TRBJ1-3 gives the full variable domain: KAGVTQTPRYLIKTRGQQVTLSCSPISGHRSVSWYQQTPGQGLQFLFEYFSETQRNKGNFPGRFSGRQFSNSRSEMNVSTLELGDSALYLCASSLGQVGNTIYFGEGSWLTVV.

In its sample, this clonotype was seen many times. The chain uses TRBV20-1 and TRBJ2-3, with D maybe TRBD2 (7 bases). Germline assignment: CDR1 DFQATT and CDR2 SNEGSKA (reference sequence). The V gene lost 2 bases and the J gene lost 4 bases, with 19 bases spanning the gap. The CDR3 has 16 amino acids. CDR3 in DNA: TGCAGTGCTAGACACCTCTTAGGGGGGAGGGCAGATACGCAGTATTTT. This encodes CSARHLLGGRADTQYF.

The CDR3 DNA reads TGTGCCAGCAGTTTGGTCCTAGCGAAGAATGAGCAGTTCTTC. Its translation is CASSLVLAKNEQFF. The chain recombines TRBV12-3 or TRBV12-4 with TRBJ2-1; TRBD2 might be the D (6 bases). The CDR3 is made up of 14 amino acids. With 3 bases removed from V and 7 bases from J, the gap between germline ends came to 13 bases.

This clonotype was detected only a few times. The rearrangement links TRBV7-9 to TRBJ1-2; D not certain. Germline CDR1 and CDR2: SEHNR and FQNEAQ (reference sequence). Trimming removed 1 base at V and 8 bases at J, with 5 bases between. The CDR3 spans 11 residues. The CDR3 reads CASSLGGGYTF. DNA for the CDR3: TGTGCCAGCAGCTTAGGTGGCGGCTACACCTTC.